The 10 T cell receptor beta chains presented below share a single source sample, sequenced in a study of cytomegalovirus exposure and HLA in healthy donors. PCR primers comprised 60 Vbeta and 13 Jbeta primers. Produced via immunoSEQ multiplex PCR; TCRdb's table is partial and in-frame only. The data contain fewer than 110,000 clones, around 76% of them singletons. Sequencing used PBMCs. These receptors all stem from a man between 18 and 35 years old in good health and CMV-seronegative.

The chain carries TRBV25-1 and TRBJ1-1; 7 nucleotides agree with TRBD1. The V segment lost 6 bases and the J segment 4 bases; nucleotides outside the gene matches: 8. The germline gives CDR1 MGHDK, CDR2 SYGVNS. The CDR3 covers 14 residues. The CDR3 DNA follows: TGTGCCAGCAGAAGGGGGCCGGTAAGCACTGAAGCTTTCTTT. Protein sequence: CASRRGPVSTEAFF.

The CDR3 DNA follows: TGTGCCAGCTCACCATTGAGGACAGGGGTTCAGCCCCAGCATTTT. Translated: CASSPLRTGVQPQHF. V and J are TRBV18 and TRBJ1-5, with 9 bases fitting TRBD1. The CDR3 sequence is 15 residues long. V was pared by 2 bases and J by 6 bases, with 5 bases of the junction left unmatched. Germline V CDR1 and CDR2: KGHSH, LQKENI.

This clone turned up a few times. V usage is TRBV5-6 and J usage is TRBJ1-4, with 7 bases identical to TRBD1. Germline loops: CDR1 SGHDT, CDR2 YYEEEE. The CDR3 runs 14 residues. Unmatched junction bases numbered 4, after V lost 0 bases and J lost 8 bases. Here the CDR3 reads CASSLGDRREKLFF. DNA for the CDR3: TGTGCCAGCAGCTTGGGGGACAGACGGGAAAAACTGTTTTTT.

The chain combines TRBV19 with TRBJ1-1, with D possibly TRBD1 on 5 matching bases. V lost 7 bases and J 4 bases, leaving 13 bases between the germline ends. The V gene's germline CDR1 is LNHDA and CDR2 SQIVND (reference sequence). The CDR3 consists of 13 residues. CDR3 protein: CASKGREGTEAFF. As DNA, the CDR3 is TGTGCCAGTAAGGGCAGGGAGGGCACTGAAGCTTTCTTT.

V is TRBV7-2 and J is TRBJ1-1; 7 positions match TRBD1. V was pared by 3 bases and J by 1 base, with 11 bases of the junction left unmatched. Germline assignment: CDR1 SGHTA and CDR2 FQGNSA. CDR3 size: 17 residues. The CDR3 DNA sequence: TGTGCCAGCAGCTTGGCCATCTTGGACAGGCGGAACACTGAAGCTTTCTTT. Residues: CASSLAILDRRNTEAFF.

The rearrangement links TRBV18 to TRBJ1-6; maybe TRBD1 (5 bases). Trimming removed 0 bases at V and 8 bases at J, with 11 bases between. Germline assignment: CDR1 KGHSH and CDR2 LQKENI. The CDR3 sequence is 15 residues long. The CDR3 sequence: CASSPPSTADSPLHF. The CDR3 DNA sequence: TGTGCCAGCTCACCACCCTCGACAGCAGATTCACCCCTCCACTTT.

A single count supports this clone. The chain carries TRBV5-6 and TRBJ1-3; D might be TRBD1 (6 bases). Germline values: CDR1 SGHDT, CDR2 YYEEEE. V was trimmed by 2 bases and J by 7 bases, leaving 19 bases between them. The CDR3 runs 16 residues. The CDR3 bases are TGTGCCAGCAGCTTAATCATACCAGGGGAGGGGAACACCATATATTTT. This gives the protein CASSLIIPGEGNTIYF.

In its sample, this clone was seen a few times. The chain carries TRBV6-4 and TRBJ2-7, with TRBD1 as a possible D gene (5 bases). V was shortened by 0 bases and J by 6 bases, with 9 bases between the two germline ends. Per the germline V gene, CDR1 is MRHNA and CDR2 is SNTAGT. There are 13 residues in the CDR3. The CDR3 DNA reads TGTGCCAGCAGTGACTCCCGCAGGGTCGAGCAGTACTTC. This encodes CASSDSRRVEQYF.

The chain joins TRBV7-9 to TRBJ2-1; TRBD2 aligns across 7 bases. The CDR3 loop spans 19 amino acids. The ends lost 5 bases at V and 7 bases at J; junction bases unmatched: 23. Per germline, CDR1 SEHNR and CDR2 FQNEAQ (reference sequence). The chain's CDR3 is CASSGSPREGRTSRNEQFF. Written as DNA, the CDR3 is TGTGCCAGCAGCGGATCACCTAGGGAGGGGCGAACGTCCCGGAATGAGCAGTTCTTC. Complete variable domain (other parts from reference TRBV7-9 and TRBJ2-1): DTGVSQNPRHKITKRGQNVTFRCDPISEHNRLYWYRQTLGQGPEFLTYFQNEAQLEKSRLLSDRFSAERPKGSFSTLEIQRTEQGDSAMYLCASSGSPREGRTSRNEQFFGPGTRLTVL.

For the CDR3, the DNA is TGTGCCAGCAGCTTGGGGACAGGAGGGGTGGATGAGCAGTTCTTC. This sequence encodes CASSLGTGGVDEQFF. The rearrangement links TRBV7-9 to TRBJ2-1; 8 nucleotides align to TRBD1. The trim removed 3 bases at V and 8 bases at J, leaving 9 bases unmatched. The CDR3 length is 15 residues. Germline-derived CDR1 and CDR2 are SEHNR and FQNEAQ (reference sequence).